This T cell receptor (beta chain) was found in a study of T cell responses to AZD1222 COVID-19 vaccine. Study-wide findings and caveats: Sampling that yielded the repertoires occurred only after the peak T cell response. Mostly white British, mostly female donors; authors suggested clonal diversity may be underestimated.

Germline V gene data show CDR1 as LNHDA and CDR2 as SQIVND (reference sequence). This CDR3 contains 12 residues. V was trimmed by 5 bases and J by 12 bases, leaving 14 bases between them. The table came from immunoSEQ multiplex PCR; TCRdb's copy has only in-frame clones and leaves some out. The data contain fewer than 110,000 clones, about 90% of them singletons. Regarding this clone: Antigen: not known.

The origin of this receptor is an adult in good health. The J gene is TRBJ2-1, the V gene TRBV19, with D perhaps TRBD2 (5 bases). Sample: peripheral blood, taken on day 0 of AZD1222 vaccination. In nucleotides, the CDR3 is TGTGCCAGTAGTGGATCTAGCTCCGCGCAGTTCTTC. Translation: CASSGSSSAQFF. Looking up the rest from reference TRBV19 and TRBJ2-1 gives the full variable domain: DGGITQSPKYLFRKEGQNVTLSCEQNLNHDAMYWYRQDPGQGLRLIYYSQIVNDFQKGDIAEGYSVSREKKESFPLTVTSAQKNPTAFYLCASSGSSSAQFFGPGTRLTVL.